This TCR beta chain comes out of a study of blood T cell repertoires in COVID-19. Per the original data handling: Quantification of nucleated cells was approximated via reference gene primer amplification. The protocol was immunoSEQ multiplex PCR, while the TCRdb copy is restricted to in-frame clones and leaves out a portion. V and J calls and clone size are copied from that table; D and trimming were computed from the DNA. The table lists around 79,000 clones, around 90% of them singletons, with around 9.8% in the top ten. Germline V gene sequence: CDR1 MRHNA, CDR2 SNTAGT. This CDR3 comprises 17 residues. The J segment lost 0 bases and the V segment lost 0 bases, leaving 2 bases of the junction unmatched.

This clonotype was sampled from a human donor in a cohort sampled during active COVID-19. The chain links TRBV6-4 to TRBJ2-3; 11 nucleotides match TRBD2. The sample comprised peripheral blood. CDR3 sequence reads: CASSDSGLADSTDTQYF. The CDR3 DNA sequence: TGTGCCAGCAGTGACTCGGGACTAGCGGATAGCACAGATACGCAGTATTTT.